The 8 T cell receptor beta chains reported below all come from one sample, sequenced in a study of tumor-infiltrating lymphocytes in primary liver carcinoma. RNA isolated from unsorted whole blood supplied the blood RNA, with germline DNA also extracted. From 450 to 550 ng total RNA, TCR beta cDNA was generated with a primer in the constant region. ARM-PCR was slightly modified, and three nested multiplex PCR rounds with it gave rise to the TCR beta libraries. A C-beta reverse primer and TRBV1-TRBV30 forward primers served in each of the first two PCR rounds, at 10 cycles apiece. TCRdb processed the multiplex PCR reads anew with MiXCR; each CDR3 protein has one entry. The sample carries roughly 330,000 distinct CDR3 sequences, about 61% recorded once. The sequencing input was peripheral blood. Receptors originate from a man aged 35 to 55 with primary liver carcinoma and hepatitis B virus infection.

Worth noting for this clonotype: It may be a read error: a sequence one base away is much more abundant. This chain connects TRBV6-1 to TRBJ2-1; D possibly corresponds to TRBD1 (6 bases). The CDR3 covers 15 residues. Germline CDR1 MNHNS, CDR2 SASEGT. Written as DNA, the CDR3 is TGTGCCAGAAGTGGCCGGGACATCCGGAGCAATGAGCAGTTCTTC. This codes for CARSGRDIRSNEQFF.

CDR3 region: CVPEGSYNEQFF. CDR3 coding DNA: TGTGTCCCGGAGGGCTCCTACAATGAGCAGTTCTTC. The chain employs TRBV11-1 and TRBJ2-1; D possibly corresponds to TRBD2 (6 bases). CDR1 and CDR2 from the germline V gene are SGHAT and FQDESV (reference sequence). This CDR3 region has 12 residues. Full variable domain (outside the CDR3, taken from reference TRBV11-1 and TRBJ2-1): EAEVAQSPRYKITEKSQAVAFWCDPISGHATLYWYRQILGQGPELLVQFQDESVVDDSQLPKDRFSAERLKGVDSTLKIQPAELGDSAMYLCVPEGSYNEQFFGPGTRLTVL.

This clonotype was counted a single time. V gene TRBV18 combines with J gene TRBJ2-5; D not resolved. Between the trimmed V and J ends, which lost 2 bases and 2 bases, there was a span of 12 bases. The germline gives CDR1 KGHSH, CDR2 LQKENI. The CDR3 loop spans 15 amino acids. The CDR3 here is CASSPGQIYQETQYF. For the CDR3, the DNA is TGTGCCAGCTCACCAGGGCAGATATATCAAGAGACCCAGTACTTC.

CDR3 bases: TGTGCCAGCAGCTTAGCGGGTTTTGGAGCGGCAGGTTGGCACTATGGCTACACCTTC. Translating it yields CASSLAGFGAAGWHYGYTF. This rearrangement joins TRBV7-9 to TRBJ1-2; D ambiguous. V was pared by 0 bases and J by 3 bases, with 23 bases between. This CDR3 has 19 residues. The germline V gene encodes CDR1 SEHNR and CDR2 FQNEAQ (reference sequence).

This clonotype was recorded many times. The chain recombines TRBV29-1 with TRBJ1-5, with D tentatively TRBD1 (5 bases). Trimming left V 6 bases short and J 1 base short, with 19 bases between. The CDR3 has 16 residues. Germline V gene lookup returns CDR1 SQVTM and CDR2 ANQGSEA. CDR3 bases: TGCAGCGTGAACACAGACCCGGACAAAAGCAATCAGCCCCAGCATTTT. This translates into CSVNTDPDKSNQPQHF.

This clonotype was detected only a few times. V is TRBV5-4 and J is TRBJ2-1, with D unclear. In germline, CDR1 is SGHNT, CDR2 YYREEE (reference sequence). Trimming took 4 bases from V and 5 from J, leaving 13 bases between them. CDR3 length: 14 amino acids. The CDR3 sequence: CASSDRTKNNEQFF. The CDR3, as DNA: TGTGCCAGCAGCGATCGGACGAAGAACAATGAGCAGTTCTTC.

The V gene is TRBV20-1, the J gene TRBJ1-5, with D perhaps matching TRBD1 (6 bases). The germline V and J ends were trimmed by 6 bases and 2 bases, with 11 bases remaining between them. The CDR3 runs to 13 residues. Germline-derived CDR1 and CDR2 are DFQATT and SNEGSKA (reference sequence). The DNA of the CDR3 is TGCAGTGCCTCGGACAGCGGCAATCAGCCCCAGCATTTT. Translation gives CSASDSGNQPQHF.

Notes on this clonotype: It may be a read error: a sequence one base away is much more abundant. The CDR3 is CASGEVGEQFF. CDR3 nucleotides: TGCGCCAGCGGTGAAGTGGGTGAGCAGTTCTTC. This chain joins TRBV10-2 and TRBJ2-1; D remains unclear. CDR3 size: 11 residues. Germline CDR1 and CDR2: WSHSY and SAAADI.